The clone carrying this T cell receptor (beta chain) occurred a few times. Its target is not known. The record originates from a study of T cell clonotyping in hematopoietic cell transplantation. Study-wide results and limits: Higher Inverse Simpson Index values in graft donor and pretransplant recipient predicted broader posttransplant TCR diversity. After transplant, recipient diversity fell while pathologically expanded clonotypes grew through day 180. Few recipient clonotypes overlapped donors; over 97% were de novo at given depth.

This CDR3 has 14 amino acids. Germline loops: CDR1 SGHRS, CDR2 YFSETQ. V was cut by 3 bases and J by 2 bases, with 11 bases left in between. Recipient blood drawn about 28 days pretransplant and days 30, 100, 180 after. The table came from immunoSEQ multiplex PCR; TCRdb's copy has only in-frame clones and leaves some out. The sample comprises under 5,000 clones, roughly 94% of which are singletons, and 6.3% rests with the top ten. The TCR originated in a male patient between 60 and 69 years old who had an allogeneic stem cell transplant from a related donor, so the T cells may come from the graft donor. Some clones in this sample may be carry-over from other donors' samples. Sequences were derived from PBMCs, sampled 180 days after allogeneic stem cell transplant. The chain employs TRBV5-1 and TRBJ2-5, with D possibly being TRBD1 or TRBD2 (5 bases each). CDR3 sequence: CASSYRDQQETQYF. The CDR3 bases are TGCGCCAGCAGCTACCGGGACCAACAAGAGACCCAGTACTTC.